A single sample gave rise to the 2 T cell receptor beta chains below, sequenced in a study of T cell repertoires in cytomegalovirus infection. TCRdb independently ran MiXCR on the reads; one entry per CDR3 protein. Of 200,000 to 300,000 distinct CDR3 sequences in the sample, approximately 15% were seen once. Specimen: PBMCs. These receptors were collected from a human donor in good health (CMV status not recorded). Some clones in this sample may be carry-over from other donors' samples.

This clonotype occurred many times. The chain has TRBV5-1 and TRBJ1-3; D unresolved. Looked up from germline, CDR1 is SGHRS and CDR2 is YFSETQ. V was pared by 0 bases and J by 2 bases, with 9 bases between. The CDR3 is 15 residues long. The CDR3 spells CASSLVADPGNTIYF. As DNA, the CDR3 is TGCGCCAGCAGCTTGGTGGCCGATCCTGGAAACACCATATATTTT.

The chain employs TRBV6-1 and TRBJ1-1; D is possibly TRBD1 (5 bases). The V gene's germline CDR1 is MNHNS and CDR2 SASEGT. This CDR3 has 13 amino acids. V lost 5 bases to trimming and J lost 3 bases, with 10 bases between them. The CDR3 DNA sequence: TGTGCCAGCAGTCCTGGGGGGTACACTGAAGCTTTCTTT. Its translation: CASSPGGYTEAFF.